This TCR beta chain was recorded in a study of regulatory T cells in long-lasting Graves disease. CDR3 length: 18 residues. The germline V gene encodes CDR1 DFQATT and CDR2 SNEGSKA (reference sequence). Losses at the gene ends were 6 bases for V and 0 bases for J; bases not matched to a gene: 15. Arm-PCR of CDR3 regions and iRepertoire HTBI primers were the basis on which TCR beta libraries were built. TCRdb used MiXCR to reprocess the multiplex PCR reads, holding one entry per CDR3 protein. The sample has about 440,000 distinct CDR3 sequences, 15% seen once. Study conclusions and caveats: Preferential use of TRBV28, TRBJ1-2 and TRBJ2-5 was seen in persistent disease.

Time point defined: newly diagnosed GD, antithyroid drugs for less than 3 months. Researchers made the TCR library from RNA that was extracted from PBMCs. As collected, the peripheral blood samples measured roughly 8.6 milliliters each and went into EDTA tubes. The sample holds many counts of this clonotype. As yet, its antigen is unknown. A further study also used this sample, focusing on T cells in Graves' hyperthyroidism and ophthalmopathy. This second report adds: An absence of ophthalmopathy progression within 18 months meant stable Graves' hyperthyroidism. TCR CDR3 regions were first amplified by RT-PCR with HTBI primers.

The source is a young woman with Graves disease. The V call is TRBV20-1, the J call TRBJ2-3; 10 bases match TRBD2. Specimen: peripheral blood mononuclear cells (PBMCs), collected at new diagnosis, from a patient treated with antithyroid drugs. The CDR3 region is CSAGGLARLRSSTDTQYF. DNA of the CDR3: TGCAGTGCAGGGGGACTAGCGAGACTAAGGAGTAGCACAGATACGCAGTATTTT.